This T cell receptor (beta chain) was captured by sequencing in a study of T cells in localized non-small cell lung cancer. Study-level points and caveats: Tumor samples were not multi-region, leaving intratumor heterogeneity unexcluded. Adjacent uninvolved lung had the highest clonality, suggesting focused antigen responses. Higher blood T cell density went with longer overall survival. Appearance in adjacent lung was seen for a median around 58 of the top 100 tumor clones.

Sequenced by immunoSEQ multiplex PCR; TCRdb stores in-frame clones only, minus some. The sample holds fewer than 15,000 clones, under 30% seen once. V was cut by 3 bases and J by 4 bases, with 10 bases left in between. Germline lookup yields CDR1 SGDLS and CDR2 YYNGEE. The CDR3 is 13 residues long. This clone was observed a handful of times. Antigen unknown. This TCR was recovered from a female donor at least 60 years old with stage I lung adenocarcinoma. The sample was lung tumor tissue, taken before any cancer treatment. This rearrangement joins TRBV9 to TRBJ1-2, with D unresolved. DNA for the CDR3: TGTGCCAGCAGCGCGAATTACGGCTATGGCTACACCTTC. This encodes CASSANYGYGYTF.